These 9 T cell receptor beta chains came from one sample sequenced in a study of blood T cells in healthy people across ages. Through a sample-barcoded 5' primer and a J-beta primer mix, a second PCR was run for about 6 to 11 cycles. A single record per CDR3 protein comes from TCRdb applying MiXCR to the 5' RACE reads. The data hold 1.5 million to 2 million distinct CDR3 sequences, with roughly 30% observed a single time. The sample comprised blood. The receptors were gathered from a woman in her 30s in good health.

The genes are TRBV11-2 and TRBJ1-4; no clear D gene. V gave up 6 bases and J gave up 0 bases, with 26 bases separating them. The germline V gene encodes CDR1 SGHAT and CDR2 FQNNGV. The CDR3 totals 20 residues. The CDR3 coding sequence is TGTGCCAGCAGTACGGGTCAGCTGCAGTCTATTCGTCCAACTAATGAAAAACTGTTTTTT. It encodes CASSTGQLQSIRPTNEKLFF.

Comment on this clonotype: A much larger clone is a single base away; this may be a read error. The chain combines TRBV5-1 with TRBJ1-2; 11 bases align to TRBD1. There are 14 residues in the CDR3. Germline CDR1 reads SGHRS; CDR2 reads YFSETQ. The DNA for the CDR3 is TGCACCAGCAGCCCCGGACAGGGGGCGGATGGCTACACCTTC. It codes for CTSSPGQGADGYTF.

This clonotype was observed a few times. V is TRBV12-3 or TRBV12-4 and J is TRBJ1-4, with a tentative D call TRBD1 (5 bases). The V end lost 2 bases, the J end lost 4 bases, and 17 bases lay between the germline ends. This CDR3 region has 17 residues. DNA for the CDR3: TGTGCCAGCAGTTTATTCGGTGGGGCCGGAATTAATGAAAAACTGTTTTTT. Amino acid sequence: CASSLFGGAGINEKLFF.

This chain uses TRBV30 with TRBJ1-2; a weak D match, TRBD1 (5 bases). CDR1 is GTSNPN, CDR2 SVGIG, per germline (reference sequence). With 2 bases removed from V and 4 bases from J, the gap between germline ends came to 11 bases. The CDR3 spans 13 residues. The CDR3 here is CAWSPGSGYGYTF. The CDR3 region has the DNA TGTGCCTGGAGTCCAGGGTCGGGCTATGGCTACACCTTC.

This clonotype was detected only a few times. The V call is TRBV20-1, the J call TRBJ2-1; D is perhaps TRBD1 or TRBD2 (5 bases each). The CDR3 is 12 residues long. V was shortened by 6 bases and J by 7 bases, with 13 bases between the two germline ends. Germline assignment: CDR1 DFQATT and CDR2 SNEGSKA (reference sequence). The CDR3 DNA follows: TGCAGTGCCGGGGACCCTGCTAATGAGCAGTTCTTC. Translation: CSAGDPANEQFF.

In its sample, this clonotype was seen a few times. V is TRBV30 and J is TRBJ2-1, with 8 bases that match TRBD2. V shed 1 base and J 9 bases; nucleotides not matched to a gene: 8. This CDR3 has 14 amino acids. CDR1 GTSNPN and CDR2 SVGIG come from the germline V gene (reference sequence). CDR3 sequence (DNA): TGTGCCTGGAGTGGAGGCTTGAGCGGGGGTGAGCAGTTCTTC. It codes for CAWSGGLSGGEQFF.

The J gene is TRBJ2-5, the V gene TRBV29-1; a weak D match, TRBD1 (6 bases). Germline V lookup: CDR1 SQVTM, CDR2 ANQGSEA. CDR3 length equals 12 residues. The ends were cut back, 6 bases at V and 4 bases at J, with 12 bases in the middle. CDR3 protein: CSVARDTETQYF. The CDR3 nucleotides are TGCAGCGTCGCCCGGGACACAGAGACCCAGTACTTC. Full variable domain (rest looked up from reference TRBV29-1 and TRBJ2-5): SAVISQKPSRDICQRGTSLTIQCQVDSQVTMMFWYRQQPGQSLTLIATANQGSEATYESGFVIDKFPISRPNLTFSTLTVSNMSPEDSSIYLCSVARDTETQYFGPGTRLLVL.

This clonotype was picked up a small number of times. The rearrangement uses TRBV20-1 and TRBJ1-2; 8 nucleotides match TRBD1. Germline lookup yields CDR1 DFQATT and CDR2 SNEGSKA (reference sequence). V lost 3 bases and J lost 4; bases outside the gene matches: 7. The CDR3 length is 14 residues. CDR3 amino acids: CSASGWTGPYGYTF. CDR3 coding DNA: TGCAGTGCTAGCGGGTGGACAGGGCCCTATGGCTACACCTTC.

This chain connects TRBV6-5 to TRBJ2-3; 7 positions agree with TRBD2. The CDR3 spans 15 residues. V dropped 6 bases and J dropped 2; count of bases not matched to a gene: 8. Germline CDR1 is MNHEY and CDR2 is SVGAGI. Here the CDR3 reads CASSRLAWDTDTQYF. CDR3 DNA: TGTGCCAGCAGCCGACTAGCTTGGGACACAGATACGCAGTATTTT.